A selection of T cell receptor beta chains follows, all from one sample in a study of blood T cell repertoires in COVID-19. Data came from immunoSEQ multiplex PCR; TCRdb stores just in-frame clones and leaves some out. The sample consists of 130,000 to 150,000 clones, more than 80% of them appearing once. Sequencing input: peripheral blood. These receptors were collected from a human donor in a cohort sampled during active COVID-19. CDR3s include the opening cysteine and the closing phenylalanine or tryptophan. D genes are given only for firm matches. The listing skips clone size in some rows; elsewhere it reads once, few, many or a size class.

>TRBV9|TRBJ2-4|once|TRBD2
TGTGCCAGCAGCCCATTTAGCGGGGGGGCTGGCAAAAACATTCAGTACTTC
CASSPFSGGAGKNIQYF
>TRBV5-4|TRBJ2-5|.|TRBD2
TGTGCCAGCAGCCCGGCGGGCGGGGGGGCCTCTGGAGAGACCCAGTACTTC
CASSPAGGGASGETQYF
>TRBV21-1|TRBJ1-5|.|.
TGTGCCAGCAGTAGACGGCGGAATAGCAATCAGCCCCAGCATTTT
CASSRRRNSNQPQHF
>TRBV3-1/TRBV3-2|TRBJ2-5|.|TRBD2
TGTGCCAGCAGCCCATTTGCTAGCGGGGGGGCGGAGACCCAGTACTTC
CASSPFASGGAETQYF
>TRBV7-2|TRBJ2-2|.|.
TGTGCCAGCAGCTTAGCCTATAACACCGGGGAGCTGTTTTTT
CASSLAYNTGELFF
>TRBV15|TRBJ1-6|.|TRBD1
TGTGCCACCAGCAGCTCCGACAGGGGTTCACCCCTCCACTTT
CATSSSDRGSPLHF
>TRBV15|TRBJ2-3|once|.
TGTGCCACCAGCAGAGATAAAGCAATGTTTCCGCAGTATTTT
CATSRDKAMFPQYF
>TRBV6-2/TRBV6-3|TRBJ2-6|once|.
TGTGCCAGCAGTTACGACCGACGGGTAGGCAGAGTCTCTGGGGCCAACGTCCTGACTTTC
CASSYDRRVGRVSGANVLTF
>TRBV7-2|TRBJ2-7|.|.
TGTGCCAGCAGCTTAGATTTAGGGGTGAGATCCTACGAGCAGTACTTC
CASSLDLGVRSYEQYF
>TRBV6-5|TRBJ2-5|.|TRBD2
TGTGCCGCCCAGGAGCGGGGCTACCAAGAGACCCAGTACTTC
CAAQERGYQETQYF
>TRBV5-6|TRBJ2-7|many|.
TGTGCCAGCAGCCAGCCGGGGTCCTACGAGCAGTACTTC
CASSQPGSYEQYF
>TRBV6-5|TRBJ2-1|.|TRBD2
TGTGCCAGCAGTCGCGGGGGGCTTAATGAGCAGTTCTTC
CASSRGGLNEQFF
>TRBV4-2|TRBJ2-4|.|TRBD1
TGTGCCAGCAGCCAAGATCTGACAGGGGGCTGGGGCAAAAACATTCAGTACTTC
CASSQDLTGGWGKNIQYF
>TRBV2|TRBJ2-7|.|.
TGTGCCAGCAGTGAAGGAGACGGGGAGCAGTACTTC
CASSEGDGEQYF
>TRBV4-3|TRBJ2-3|.|TRBD1
TGCGCCAGCAGCCAACGACAGGGGTTCACAGATACGCAGTATTTT
CASSQRQGFTDTQYF
>TRBV28|TRBJ2-2|once|.
TGTGCCAGCCTTCGTGGGGGGAGGACCGGGGAGCTGTTTTTT
CASLRGGRTGELFF
>TRBV6-6|TRBJ2-7|once|TRBD1
TGTGCCAGCAGTTCGCAGGGGGACGAGCAGTACTTC
CASSSQGDEQYF
>TRBV9|TRBJ2-2|.|.
TGTGCCAGCAGCGCATCCCGGCAGGGCGCCGGGGAGCTGTTTTTT
CASSASRQGAGELFF
>TRBV11-3|TRBJ2-2|.|.
TGTGCCAGCAGCTTATACTCGAACACCGGGGAGCTGTTTTTT
CASSLYSNTGELFF
>TRBV5-6|TRBJ2-5|few|.
TGTGCCAGCAGCTTGCGGGAGACCCAGTACTTC
CASSLRETQYF
>TRBV6-2/TRBV6-3|TRBJ2-7|.|TRBD2
TGTGCCAGCAGCCTGGATGGGAGGGTATCCTACGAGCAGTACTTC
CASSLDGRVSYEQYF
>TRBV15|TRBJ2-3|.|TRBD1
TGTGCCACCAGCAGACCGACGACAGGGCTAGATACGCAGTATTTT
CATSRPTTGLDTQYF
>TRBV5-6|TRBJ2-7|.|TRBD1
TGTGCCAGCAGCCTCACCGGGACAGGGGACGAGCAGTACTTC
CASSLTGTGDEQYF
>TRBV5-1|TRBJ1-1|.|.
.
CASSLTFGGRAEAFF
>TRBV11-3|TRBJ2-1|.|TRBD1
TGTGCCAGCAGCGGCACGGGACAGGGGACAAGTGAGCAGTTCTTC
CASSGTGQGTSEQFF
>TRBV21-1|TRBJ1-5|.|.
TGTGCCAGCAGCAAAGACCCTACCACTCTTGGGGACTGTCCCCGCTTCAATCAGCCCCAGCATTTT
CASSKDPTTLGDCPRFNQPQHF
>TRBV7-9|TRBJ1-1|few|.
TGTGCCAGCAGCAGCGGGAGGGGAGCTTTCTTT
CASSSGRGAFF
>TRBV19|TRBJ1-4|.|TRBD1
TGTGCCAGTAGTTCCTGGACAGGAAGAAATGAAAAACTGTTTTTT
CASSSWTGRNEKLFF
>TRBV7-3|TRBJ1-1|.|TRBD1
TGTGCCAGCAGCGACTCAGGGGGCAGGGGTGATGAAGCTTTCTTT
CASSDSGGRGDEAFF
>TRBV5-5|TRBJ1-1|.|TRBD1
TGTGCCAGCAGAACTGGGACAGGGGGTTACACTGAAGCTTTCTTT
CASRTGTGGYTEAFF
>TRBV20-1|TRBJ2-3|once|.
TGCAGTGCCGATAGGGGGGATACGCAGTATTTT
CSADRGDTQYF
>TRBV12-5|TRBJ1-1|few|.
TGTGCTAGTGCCACTCCCCTTAGGAGCACTGAAGCTTTCTTT
CASATPLRSTEAFF
>TRBV27|TRBJ1-1|medium-sized|.
TGTGCCAGCAGTTTACAGGGGTTCACTGAAGCTTTCTTT
CASSLQGFTEAFF
>TRBV7-9|TRBJ2-1|.|TRBD2
TGTGCCAGCAGCTTAGCTCCTAGCGGGGGAAGTAATGAGCAGTTCTTC
CASSLAPSGGSNEQFF
>TRBV4-1|TRBJ1-3|.|TRBD1
TGCGCCAGCAGCCCCCGATTAACCCGACAGGGGGACCTAGGACACACCATATATTTT
CASSPRLTRQGDLGHTIYF
>TRBV6-2/TRBV6-3|TRBJ2-3|few|TRBD2
TGTGCCAGCAGCCTGGGACTAGTCGGAGGAACGCAGTATTTT
CASSLGLVGGTQYF
>TRBV6-4|TRBJ2-4|.|TRBD1
TGTGCCAGCAGAGAGGGAGACAGGGGGAAAAACATTCAGTACTTC
CASREGDRGKNIQYF
>TRBV9|TRBJ1-3|.|.
TGTGCCAGCAGTATCGGGGGGTATGTAGAAAACACCATATATTTT
CASSIGGYVENTIYF
>TRBV4-3|TRBJ1-1|.|.
TGCGCCAGCAGTCGTGGGGGGGGAAAGAACACTGAAGCTTTCTTT
CASSRGGGKNTEAFF
>TRBV3-1/TRBV3-2|TRBJ1-2|.|.
TGTGCCAGCAGCCAACCTAGCGGACAGTACCAGTATGGCTACACCTTC
CASSQPSGQYQYGYTF
>TRBV5-1|TRBJ2-1|once|TRBD1
TGCGCCAGCAGCTTGGAGGGACAGAGCGCTAATGAGCAGTTCTTC
CASSLEGQSANEQFF
>TRBV9|TRBJ1-6|.|.
TGTGCCAGCAGCGTAGACCCTCAGTCGGGGTCACCCCTCCACTTT
CASSVDPQSGSPLHF
>TRBV7-9|TRBJ1-3|few|.
TGTGCCAGCAGGCAAACCAGGTTCAGCTCTGGAAACACCATATATTTT
CASRQTRFSSGNTIYF
>TRBV7-2|TRBJ2-7|.|.
TGTGCCAGCAGCTTAGGTAGTAGCGGCTACGAGCAGTACTTC
CASSLGSSGYEQYF
>TRBV7-3|TRBJ2-2|once|.
TGTGCCAGCAGCTTATCCCCGACAAGCCGGAACACCGGGGAGCTGTTTTTT
CASSLSPTSRNTGELFF
>TRBV6-2/TRBV6-3|TRBJ2-7|.|TRBD1
TGTGCCAGCAGCCACCCCCCTGGACAGGGGGCGAAGAACGAGCAGTACTTC
CASSHPPGQGAKNEQYF
>TRBV19|TRBJ2-3|.|TRBD2
TGTGCCAGTAGTATAAGTAGCGGGGGGGCGGATACGCAGTATTTT
CASSISSGGADTQYF
>TRBV5-4|TRBJ1-2|.|.
TGTGCCAGCAGCGGGGGGGCCAGGAACTATGGCTACACCTTC
CASSGGARNYGYTF
>TRBV7-8|TRBJ1-1|once|.
TGTGCCAGCAGCTTAGTAGTCAGGTCCTGGAACACTGAAGCTTTCTTT
CASSLVVRSWNTEAFF
>TRBV10-3|TRBJ1-5|.|.
TGTGCCATCAGTGAGGGTCAAGAGAGCAATCAGCCCCAGCATTTT
CAISEGQESNQPQHF
>TRBV3-1/TRBV3-2|TRBJ1-4|.|.
TGTGCCAGCAGCCAAGGCAGGGGCTCTAATGAAAAACTGTTTTTT
CASSQGRGSNEKLFF
>TRBV27|TRBJ1-3|.|.
TGTGCCAGCAGTTTTGCGGAAACTGGAAACACCATATATTTT
CASSFAETGNTIYF
>TRBV7-3|TRBJ2-7|.|.
TGTGCCAGCAGCCGGGACAACTCCTACGAGCAGTACTTC
CASSRDNSYEQYF
>TRBV7-2|TRBJ2-2|.|.
TGTGCCAGCAGACTCGCCGGGACACAGAACACCGGGGAGCTGTTTTTT
CASRLAGTQNTGELFF
>TRBV30|TRBJ1-5|.|.
TGTGCCTGGAGAAGAGGGACGGGGGACTATAGCAATCAGCCCCAGCATTTT
CAWRRGTGDYSNQPQHF
>TRBV6-5|TRBJ2-1|.|.
TGTGCCAGCAGTCTCACTAGTCACAATGAGCAGTTCTTC
CASSLTSHNEQFF
>TRBV7-2|TRBJ2-3|.|TRBD2
TGTGCCAGCAGCTTAGCCAGCGGGGGGGCGAGGACAGATACGCAGTATTTT
CASSLASGGARTDTQYF